Following are 17 T cell receptor beta chains from one sample sequenced in a study of response to subunit inactivated influenza vaccine. TCRdb re-called the RT-PCR reads with MiXCR, one entry per CDR3 protein. The top ten clones hold approximately 9.9% of a sample with around 570,000 distinct CDR3 sequences, approximately 11% of them seen once. In addition, the sample was reused for a study of T cells expressing NK-cell markers. In that study: UMIs were included in TCR beta cDNA generated by 5'RACE template switching.

The sequences come from PBMCs from blood, collected on the day of vaccination. The source is a man aged 45-65 years who received an inactivated influenza vaccine.

The CDR3 DNA reads as TGTGCCAGCAGCTTAGCGGTATCCGGGAGAACCGGGGAGCTGTTTTTT. Encoded protein: CASSLAVSGRTGELFF. This chain uses TRBV7-2 with TRBJ2-2; tentative D call: TRBD2 (6 bases). The CDR3 covers 16 residues. Trimming cost V 0 bases and J 5 bases, with 13 bases left between them. Germline assignment: CDR1 SGHTA and CDR2 FQGNSA.

The CDR3 nucleotides are TGCAGCGTTGAAGACCCCCGACACCCAGGGGGCCAGTACTTC. This translates into CSVEDPRHPGGQYF. The chain is built from TRBV29-1 and TRBJ2-5; 7 bases align to TRBD1. The length of the CDR3 is 14 residues. The ends lost 0 bases at V and 10 bases at J; junction bases unmatched: 11. Germline values: CDR1 SQVTM, CDR2 ANQGSEA.

The chain is built from TRBV4-3 and TRBJ1-3; D remains unclear. V was cut by 1 base and J by 1 base, with 8 bases left in between. CDR3 length: 15 amino acids. Germline-derived CDR1 and CDR2 are LGHNA and YSLEER. CDR3 region: CASSQGRDSGNTIYF. The CDR3 bases are TGCGCCAGCAGCCAAGGAAGGGATTCTGGAAACACCATATATTTT.

This clonotype was found many times. The V and J genes are TRBV20-1 and TRBJ1-4; D might be TRBD1 (5 bases). V lost 3 bases and J lost 4, with 12 bases in between. The CDR3 loop spans 14 amino acids. CDR1 DFQATT and CDR2 SNEGSKA come from the germline V gene (reference sequence). In DNA, the CDR3 is TGCAGTGCTAGGGGGGTAGGAGTTAATGAAAAACTGTTTTTT. This encodes CSARGVGVNEKLFF.

The rearrangement links TRBV20-1 to TRBJ2-7; D may be TRBD2 (5 bases). Trimming removed 2 bases from V and 9 bases from J, with 11 bases in between. CDR3 length: 11 amino acids. CDR1 and CDR2 (germline): DFQATT, SNEGSKA (reference sequence). The DNA of the CDR3 is TGCAGTGCTAGAAAGGCGGGCGGGCAGTACTTC. The encoded protein is CSARKAGGQYF.

This clonotype was recorded a few times. The V call is TRBV27, the J call TRBJ2-7, with D tentatively TRBD1 or TRBD2 (5 bases each). Germline values: CDR1 MNHEY, CDR2 SMNVEV (reference sequence). Trimming pared 9 bases from V and 2 bases from J, leaving 23 bases between. This CDR3 has 16 amino acids. The DNA of the CDR3 is TGTGCCAGTAGAATTTTCGGGACGCACCGACCCTACGAGCAGTACTTC. This sequence encodes CASRIFGTHRPYEQYF.

This clonotype was observed a few times. This chain uses TRBV7-2 with TRBJ1-6; D is perhaps TRBD1 (5 bases). Germline loops: CDR1 SGHTA, CDR2 FQGNSA. CDR3 length: 14 amino acids. V lost 5 bases, J lost 9 bases, and 14 bases lay in between. The CDR3, as DNA: TGTGCCAGCAGCCCCAGGGAGATAGGTTCACCCCTCCACTTT. As protein: CASSPREIGSPLHF.

The sample holds many counts of this clonotype. The chain is built from TRBV12-3 or TRBV12-4 and TRBJ1-2, with D hard to call. Trimming took 2 bases from V and 1 from J, leaving 5 bases between them. The CDR3 covers 13 residues. For the CDR3, the DNA is TGTGCCAGCAGTTTAAGCAGTAACTATGGCTACACCTTC. Its protein is CASSLSSNYGYTF.

V gene TRBV7-2 combines with J gene TRBJ2-7, with 7 bases aligning to TRBD1. The V gene's germline CDR1 is SGHTA and CDR2 FQGNSA. J lost 6 bases, V lost 6 bases, and 11 bases had no gene match. The CDR3 loop spans 14 amino acids. The CDR3 spells CASSPKTGPLEQYF. In nucleotides, the CDR3 is TGTGCCAGCAGTCCAAAGACAGGGCCCCTCGAGCAGTACTTC.

The CDR3 DNA is TGTGCCAGCAGAATCAGGGGAAGATACGCAATGAACACTGAAGCTTTCTTT. It specifies CASRIRGRYAMNTEAFF. V is TRBV28 and J is TRBJ1-1; D might be TRBD1 (6 bases). Germline V CDR1 and CDR2: MDHEN, SYDVKM. The CDR3 runs to 17 residues. V lost 6 bases and J lost 0, with 20 bases in between.

The chain combines TRBV7-9 with TRBJ2-1; 11 nucleotides align to TRBD2. With 5 bases clipped from V and 2 bases from J, the junction kept 2 bases outside the gene matches. CDR3 size: 15 residues. Germline-derived CDR1 and CDR2 are SEHNR and FQNEAQ (reference sequence). For the CDR3, the DNA is TGTGCCAGCAGCATTAGCGGGGGGGCCTACAATGAGCAGTTCTTC. Protein: CASSISGGAYNEQFF.

The chain employs TRBV9 and TRBJ2-1; no reliable D call. V was cut by 2 bases and J by 4 bases, with 16 bases left in between. The CDR3 loop spans 16 amino acids. Germline CDR1 SGDLS, CDR2 YYNGEE. The CDR3: CASSVLGDSFYNEQFF. For the CDR3, the DNA is TGTGCCAGCAGCGTTCTCGGCGACTCCTTTTACAATGAGCAGTTCTTC. The full variable domain, its missing parts supplied by reference TRBV9 and TRBJ2-1, is DSGVTQTPKHLITATGQRVTLRCSPRSGDLSVYWYQQSLDQGLQFLIQYYNGEERAKGNILERFSAQQFPDLHSELNLSSLELGDSALYFCASSVLGDSFYNEQFFGPGTRLTVL.

The chain links TRBV29-1 to TRBJ2-5; 9 bases fit TRBD2. This CDR3 comprises 16 residues. The J segment lost 2 bases and the V segment lost 5 bases, leaving 12 bases of the junction unmatched. From germline, CDR1 is SQVTM and CDR2 ANQGSEA. DNA for the CDR3: TGCAGCGTTCGGGGGTTGCGGGAGGGCCGGCAAGAGACCCAGTACTTC. Protein: CSVRGLREGRQETQYF.

This clonotype appeared a single time. The gene calls are TRBV18 and TRBJ2-3; D remains unclear. This CDR3 region has 14 residues. Trimming pared 3 bases from V and 2 bases from J, leaving 9 bases between. CDR1 and CDR2 from the germline V gene are KGHSH and LQKENI. In DNA form, the CDR3 reads TGTGCCAGCTCACCCAGTACCTACACAGATACGCAGTATTTT. This translates into CASSPSTYTDTQYF.

This clonotype was observed many times. The chain couples TRBV7-8 to TRBJ2-2; D ambiguous. CDR1 and CDR2 from the germline V gene are SGHVS and FQNEAQ. The CDR3 loop spans 17 amino acids. V was clipped by 1 base and J by 5 bases, with 17 bases between them. CDR3 amino acids: CASSLVSTPAETGELFF. The CDR3 region has the DNA TGTGCCAGCAGCTTAGTATCGACACCCGCTGAGACCGGGGAGCTGTTTTTT.

This rearrangement joins TRBV11-2 to TRBJ2-1; D is unresolved. Germline assignment: CDR1 SGHAT and CDR2 FQNNGV. Trimming shortened V by 4 bases and J by 7 bases, and 14 bases separated the two germline ends. The CDR3 runs 14 residues. The CDR3: CASSSPGRRNEQFF. The CDR3 bases are TGTGCCAGCAGCTCACCCGGGCGTAGGAATGAGCAGTTCTTC.

The rearrangement uses TRBV30 and TRBJ2-6; 12 nucleotides match TRBD1. Germline trimming cut 3 bases from V and 1 base from J; bases unmatched to any gene: 13. The CDR3 is 20 residues long. Per germline, CDR1 GTSNPN and CDR2 SVGIG (reference sequence). The CDR3 is CAWRYTGTGGRWSGANVLTF. As DNA, the CDR3 is TGTGCCTGGAGATATACCGGGACAGGGGGCCGGTGGTCTGGGGCCAACGTCCTGACTTTC.